The present T cell receptor (beta chain) was sequenced within a study of cytomegalovirus exposure and HLA in healthy donors. The PCR made use of 60 Vbeta and 13 Jbeta primers. The data were produced by immunoSEQ multiplex PCR, yet TCRdb's version contains in-frame clones alone and is incomplete. The profile shows about 280,000 clones, approximately 90% of them singletons. The CDR3 sequence is 14 residues long. Per the germline V gene, CDR1 is SGDLS and CDR2 is YYNGEE. V dropped 5 bases and J dropped 7; count of bases not matched to a gene: 12. The sequencing sample was made of PBMCs. The clonotype was recovered from a woman younger than 35 in good health and CMV-seronegative. The rearrangement joins TRBV9 to TRBJ2-7, with 7 bases fitting TRBD2. The CDR3 sequence is CASSLGGGWQEQYF. The CDR3 bases are TGTGCCAGCAGTCTTGGGGGGGGGTGGCAGGAGCAGTACTTC.